Sequencing of this T cell receptor beta chain was carried out in a study of blood T cell repertoires in COVID-19 (dated by TCRdb to about 2020). Concerning the study at large: Samples covering the acute and convalescent phases of COVID-19 were provided by collaborators in the United States, Italy and Spain. The prospective study material was composed of cDNA or gDNA derived from T cells, B-cell-depleted T cells, or PBMCs. Deeply sampled blood TCRbeta repertoires from subjects exposed to, actively infected with, or recovered from COVID-19 were included in the dataset. The repertoires were released in a freely available public database intended as a resource for research on the immune response to SARS-CoV-2. Samples were obtained from the ongoing ImmuneRACE study (first 160 participants) and from 1,254 subjects provided by 6 global collaborators. Nearly every sample came with metadata listing a de-identified subject ID, COVID-19 status, age in years and sex. Where available, HLA class I and class II types were taken from metadata supplied by the sample provider and were not determined by assay-based typing. The full study reports these points: The amount of clinical and demographic metadata varied by source and participant and was provided uncurated.

With regard to this clone: Its cognate antigen has yet to be identified. At one end the junction does not follow the germline gene, possibly because of a read error.

TCRbeta CDR3 regions were amplified from genomic DNA by means of the immunoSEQ Assay, a bias-controlled multiplex PCR. The original pipeline was this. The number of nucleated cells in each sample was estimated by amplification of reference gene primers within the assay. To quantify the absolute abundance of each unique TCRbeta CDR3 rearrangement, sequence reads were collapsed and filtered. Productive Simpson clonality was computed per sample as the square root of Simpson's diversity index over productive rearrangements. Sourced from immuneACCESS, this table was stored by TCRdb with only in-frame sequences that have V and J called. A share of the clones is absent; for the studies checked, an unresolved V gene accounts for under half, and the remainder has no known explanation. The V and J calls and clone size are taken from that table; D and trimming were inferred from the DNA. The sample table contains around 190,000 clones; only one count was recorded for 80% to 90% of them. Over 7% of the sample is held by the ten biggest clonotypes.

Collaborating institutions collected whole blood in K2EDTA tubes following their own protocols. For TCRbeta analysis, collaborators shipped samples in one of three forms: frozen whole blood, isolated PBMCs, or DNA extracted from either of those sample types. The CDR3 covers 16 residues, taking in both the cysteine and the phenylalanine. Only the CDR3 DNA stays, 48 bases, in frame from base 1. The germline V gene (reference sequence) sets CDR1 to SGHAT and CDR2 to FQDESV. The chain employs TRBV11-1 and TRBJ2-1, with 8 bases matching TRBD1. The receptor's source is a man aged 45-60 years with active or convalescent COVID-19. The sequenced sample was peripheral blood. The encoded CDR3 is CASSLGSGTGYIEQFF. The nucleotide sequence is given as TGTGCCAGCAGCTTAGGGTCCGGGACAGGCTACATTGAGCAGTTCTTC.